The present T cell receptor beta chain was sequenced within a study of radiotherapy plus CTLA-4 blockade in lung cancer. As for the study in general: Across the patients, objective responses occurred in under 20%, and disease control in under 35%.

Study findings and constraints: Reported findings show early blood T cell clone dynamics, with interferon-beta, best predicted response. Blood saw expansion of tumor-derived TCR clones after radiotherapy plus ipilimumab.

TCRdb keeps only in-frame clones here, not all; method: immunoSEQ multiplex PCR. The table lists some 110,000 clones, approximately 84% of them singletons. A word on this clone: Its antigen is as yet unknown.

CDR3 length: 14 amino acids. V lost 4 bases to trimming and J lost 9 bases; unmatched junction nucleotides: 11. Germline values: CDR1 SGDLS, CDR2 YYNGEE. The V call is TRBV9, the J call TRBJ1-1, with 8 bases aligning to TRBD1. This clonotype originated in a human donor with non-small cell lung cancer who had a partial response to radiotherapy plus ipilimumab. Sequencing used peripheral blood, obtained from a patient treated with radiotherapy plus ipilimumab. Here the CDR3 reads CASSPGQGGRKAFF. DNA for the CDR3: TGTGCCAGCAGCCCCGGACAGGGAGGGCGTAAAGCTTTCTTT.